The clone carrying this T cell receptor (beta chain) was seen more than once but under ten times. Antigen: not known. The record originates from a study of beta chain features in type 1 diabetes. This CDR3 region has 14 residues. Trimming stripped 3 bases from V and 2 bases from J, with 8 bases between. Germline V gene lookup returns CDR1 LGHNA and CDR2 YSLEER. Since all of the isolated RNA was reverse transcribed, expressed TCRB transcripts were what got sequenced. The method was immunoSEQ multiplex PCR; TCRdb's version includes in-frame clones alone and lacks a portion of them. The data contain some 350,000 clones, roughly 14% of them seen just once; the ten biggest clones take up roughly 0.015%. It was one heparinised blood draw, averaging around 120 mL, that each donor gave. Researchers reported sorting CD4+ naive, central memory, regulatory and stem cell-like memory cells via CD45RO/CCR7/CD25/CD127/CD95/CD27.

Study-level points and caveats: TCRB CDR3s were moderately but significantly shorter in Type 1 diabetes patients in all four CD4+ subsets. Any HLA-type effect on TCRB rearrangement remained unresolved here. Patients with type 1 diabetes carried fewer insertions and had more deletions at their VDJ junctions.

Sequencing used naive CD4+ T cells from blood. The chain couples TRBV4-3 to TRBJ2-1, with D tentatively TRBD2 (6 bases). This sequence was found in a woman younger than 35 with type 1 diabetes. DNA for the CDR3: TGCGCCAGCAGCCACACTAGCACCTACAATGAGCAGTTCTTC. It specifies CASSHTSTYNEQFF.